Shown below are 24 T cell receptor beta chains from a single sample sequenced in a study of blood T cells in healthy people across ages. Using a J-beta primer mix together with a sample-barcoded 5' primer, a second PCR was run for roughly 6 to 12 cycles. TCRdb reprocessed the 5' RACE reads via MiXCR and lists one record per CDR3 protein. Of around 780,000 distinct CDR3 sequences in the sample, about 26% were seen once. These data are also associated with another study on T cells of mothers and their children.

Input material: blood. The receptors shown here come from a boy between 10 and 17 years old in good health.

This chain links TRBV5-1 with TRBJ2-5; TRBD1 matches at 7 bases. J was trimmed by 7 bases and V by 4 bases; bases with no gene match: 10. CDR3 size: 14 residues. Germline lookup yields CDR1 SGHRS and CDR2 YFSETQ. Here the CDR3 DNA reads TGCGCCAGCAGCCCCGACAGGGAGAAGGCGACCCAGTACTTC. Its protein is CASSPDREKATQYF.

CDR3 loop: CASSARGRAYEQYF. The CDR3, as DNA: TGTGCCAGCAGCGCTAGGGGACGAGCCTACGAGCAGTACTTC. The chain is built from TRBV9 and TRBJ2-7; perhaps D is TRBD1 or TRBD2 (5 bases each). The CDR3 has 14 amino acids. V was trimmed by 3 bases and J by 2 bases, leaving 12 bases between them. Germline-derived CDR1 and CDR2 are SGDLS and YYNGEE.

The gene calls are TRBV12-3 or TRBV12-4 and TRBJ2-2; TRBD1 agrees at 7 bases. Trimming took 2 bases from V and 9 from J; bases not matched to a gene: 6. The CDR3 extends over 14 amino acids. The CDR3 protein is CASSLPDRARELFF. The CDR3 coding sequence is TGTGCCAGCAGTTTACCTGACAGGGCCCGGGAGCTGTTTTTT.

The V gene is TRBV28, the J gene TRBJ1-1; D gene ambiguous. Germline-derived CDR1 and CDR2 are MDHEN and SYDVKM. V lost 3 bases, J lost 3 bases, and 5 bases lay in between. The CDR3 consists of 12 residues. The CDR3 DNA reads TGTGCCAGCAGTTTCAAGGACACTGAAGCTTTCTTT. This translates into CASSFKDTEAFF.

This clonotype was observed a handful of times. The chain recombines TRBV7-3 with TRBJ1-3; D not resolved. CDR3 length: 13 residues. Trimming stripped 0 bases from V and 6 bases from J, with 6 bases between. CDR1 and CDR2 (germline): SGHTA, FQGTGA. CDR3 DNA sequence: TGTGCCAGCAGCTTAACCTCTTCAAACACCATATATTTT. As protein: CASSLTSSNTIYF.

The J gene is TRBJ1-2, the V gene TRBV4-2; 9 positions agree with TRBD1. Germline-derived CDR1 and CDR2 are LGHNA and YNFKEQ. V gave up 7 bases and J gave up 4 bases; unmatched junction bases: 7. The CDR3 has 14 amino acids. The CDR3 nucleotides read TGTGCCAGCACCATGGGACAGGGAAGCTATGGCTACACCTTC. It yields the protein CASTMGQGSYGYTF.

This clonotype was seen a few times. This chain links TRBV5-1 with TRBJ2-5; 12 bases fit TRBD1. The V and J ends lost 4 bases and 4 bases, in that order; junction bases with no gene match: 5. Per the germline V gene, CDR1 is SGHRS and CDR2 is YFSETQ. The CDR3 contains 15 residues. The CDR3 here is CASSAGQGAGETQYF. In DNA, the CDR3 is TGCGCCAGCAGCGCGGGACAGGGGGCAGGAGAGACCCAGTACTTC. Supplemented by reference TRBV5-1 and TRBJ2-5, the full variable domain reads KAGVTQTPRYLIKTRGQQVTLSCSPISGHRSVSWYQQTPGQGLQFLFEYFSETQRNKGNFPGRFSGRQFSNSRSEMNVSTLELGDSALYLCASSAGQGAGETQYFGPGTRLLVL.

With respect to this clonotype: The conserved final phenylalanine or tryptophan is absent from the CDR3, which likely points to a read error. Because the CDR3's place on the DNA is in doubt, the DNA is left out and the CDR3 is given as listed by TCRdb. The chain links TRBV2 to TRBJ2-3; the table gives TRBD1 as D, unverified against the DNA. 11 amino acids form the CDR3, both terminal residues included. Germline CDR1 reads SNHLY; CDR2 reads FYNNEI. The CDR3 region is CASSTWAGTWV.

The chain employs TRBV29-1 and TRBJ1-3, with D hard to call. CDR1 SQVTM and CDR2 ANQGSEA come from the germline V gene. The CDR3 has 14 amino acids. The ends were cut back, 7 bases at V and 0 bases at J, with 13 bases in the middle. The CDR3 here is CSALGISSGNTIYF. CDR3 DNA sequence: TGCAGCGCTCTCGGCATCAGCTCTGGAAACACCATATATTTT.

This chain uses TRBV20-1 with TRBJ2-7; 10 nucleotides agree with TRBD2. The CDR3 totals 15 residues. V dropped 1 base and J dropped 3; count of bases not matched to a gene: 6. Germline-derived CDR1 and CDR2 are DFQATT and SNEGSKA (reference sequence). Here the CDR3 DNA reads TGCAGTGCTAGAGGGTCTAGCGGGGGTAACTACGAGCAGTACTTC. Its translation is CSARGSSGGNYEQYF.

The CDR3 region has the DNA TGTGCCAGCAGCTTAGGAGGGGGCTGGGAGACCCAGTACTTC. This encodes CASSLGGGWETQYF. The gene calls are TRBV7-3 and TRBJ2-5; D is possibly TRBD1 (7 bases). V was clipped by 2 bases and J by 5 bases, with 12 bases between them. This CDR3 is built from 14 residues. Germline V CDR1 and CDR2: SGHTA, FQGTGA.

The chain carries TRBV7-8 and TRBJ1-1, with TRBD1 identical over 10 bases. The CDR3 has 16 residues. The germline V gene encodes CDR1 SGHVS and CDR2 FQNEAQ. V shed 4 bases and J 5 bases; nucleotides not matched to a gene: 10. The chain's CDR3 is CASSSRPDRGETEAFF. The CDR3 DNA sequence: TGTGCCAGCAGCTCCCGGCCGGACAGGGGGGAAACTGAAGCTTTCTTT. The entire variable domain, with the rest obtained from reference TRBV7-8 and TRBJ1-1, is as follows: GAGVSQSPRYKVAKRGQDVALRCDPISGHVSLFWYQQALGQGPEFLTYFQNEAQLDKSGLPSDRFFAERPEGSVSTLKIQRTQQEDSAVYLCASSSRPDRGETEAFFGQGTRLTVV.

The chain links TRBV20-1 to TRBJ1-4; D is possibly TRBD1 (6 bases). The germline CDR1 and CDR2 sequences are DFQATT and SNEGSKA (reference sequence). The CDR3 runs 14 residues. The V gene lost 3 bases and the J gene lost 8 bases, with 16 bases spanning the gap. The CDR3 region has the DNA TGCAGTGCTAGGGCCGGGGGGCGGGTAGAAAAACTGTTTTTT. This translates into CSARAGGRVEKLFF.

A few counts support this clonotype. The rearrangement links TRBV7-8 to TRBJ2-2; TRBD1 aligns across 7 bases. With 3 bases clipped from V and 4 bases from J, the junction kept 8 bases outside the gene matches. Germline lookup yields CDR1 SGHVS and CDR2 FQNEAQ. The CDR3 has 16 amino acids. The CDR3 DNA follows: TGTGCCAGCAGCTTCGGGGACAGCCCTTTCACCGGGGAGCTGTTTTTT. This gives the protein CASSFGDSPFTGELFF.

This clonotype appeared a few times. The chain carries TRBV6-6 and TRBJ2-3, with TRBD2 matching 14 bases. The germline CDR1 and CDR2 sequences are MNHNY and SVGAGI (reference sequence). CDR3 size: 20 residues. The V and J ends lost 7 bases and 0 bases, in that order; junction bases with no gene match: 15. As DNA, the CDR3 is TGTGCCAGCACATATAGGACTAGCGGGGGGATTCCGACTAGCACAGATACGCAGTATTTT. Translation: CASTYRTSGGIPTSTDTQYF.

This clonotype was found a few times. The chain couples TRBV5-1 to TRBJ2-1, with TRBD1 matching over 10 bases. From germline, CDR1 is SGHRS and CDR2 YFSETQ. V lost 4 bases to trimming and J lost 0 bases; unmatched junction nucleotides: 4. CDR3 length: 16 residues. CDR3 sequence (DNA): TGCGCCAGCAGCCCGACAGGGGGCTACTCCTACAATGAGCAGTTCTTC. This encodes CASSPTGGYSYNEQFF. Complete variable domain (other parts from reference TRBV5-1 and TRBJ2-1): KAGVTQTPRYLIKTRGQQVTLSCSPISGHRSVSWYQQTPGQGLQFLFEYFSETQRNKGNFPGRFSGRQFSNSRSEMNVSTLELGDSALYLCASSPTGGYSYNEQFFGPGTRLTVL.

The V and J genes are TRBV7-3 and TRBJ2-3; D is unclear. CDR1 is SGHTA and CDR2 is FQGTGA in the germline V gene. The CDR3 length is 15 residues. The V gene lost 3 bases and the J gene lost 0 bases, with 10 bases spanning the gap. CDR3 in amino acids: CASSFGGLSTDTQYF. DNA of the CDR3: TGTGCCAGCAGCTTCGGTGGCCTTAGCACAGATACGCAGTATTTT.

Only a few counts were recorded for this clonotype. The chain links TRBV27 to TRBJ2-5; maybe TRBD2 (7 bases). Trimming took 4 bases from V and 3 from J, leaving 15 bases between them. The CDR3 spans 15 residues. The V gene's germline CDR1 is MNHEY and CDR2 SMNVEV (reference sequence). The CDR3 DNA is TGTGCCAGCAGTTCCCGTTCGGGGGGCAAAGAGACCCAGTACTTC. This encodes CASSSRSGGKETQYF.

There are a few counts of this clonotype. The chain carries TRBV15 and TRBJ1-6; a weak D match, TRBD1 (6 bases). Germline V gene lookup returns CDR1 LNHNV and CDR2 YYDKDF (reference sequence). Between the trimmed V and J ends, which lost 1 base and 7 bases, there was a span of 8 bases. CDR3 size: 14 residues. CDR3 sequence reads: CATSRVRGNSPLHF. CDR3 nucleotide sequence: TGTGCCACCAGCAGAGTAAGGGGGAATTCACCCCTCCACTTT.

The chain uses TRBV29-1 and TRBJ2-1; D uncertain. Germline V gene lookup returns CDR1 SQVTM and CDR2 ANQGSEA. V lost 3 bases to trimming and J lost 2 bases, with 8 bases between them. The CDR3 is 13 residues long. This CDR3 is CSVDTRTYNEQFF. Here the CDR3 DNA reads TGCAGCGTTGATACCAGAACCTACAATGAGCAGTTCTTC.

The chain has TRBV30 and TRBJ1-2; tentative D call: TRBD1 (6 bases). CDR3 length equals 13 residues. V was clipped by 1 base and J by 6 bases, with 12 bases between them. Per the germline V gene, CDR1 is GTSNPN and CDR2 is SVGIG (reference sequence). CDR3 loop: CAWSGGQANGYTF. The CDR3, as DNA: TGTGCCTGGAGTGGGGGGCAGGCCAATGGCTACACCTTC.

This chain joins TRBV20-1 and TRBJ1-4, with TRBD1 as a possible D gene (5 bases). V was clipped by 3 bases and J by 8 bases, with 16 bases between them. In germline, CDR1 is DFQATT, CDR2 SNEGSKA (reference sequence). The CDR3 runs 14 residues. CDR3 bases: TGCAGTGCTAGTTTCGACAGCTTAATAGAAAAACTGTTTTTT. Translated: CSASFDSLIEKLFF.

V gene TRBV7-2 combines with J gene TRBJ1-4; no clear D. V shed 7 bases and J shed 4 bases, with 16 bases lying between them. The CDR3 is 15 amino acids. Germline-derived CDR1 and CDR2 are SGHTA and FQGNSA. CDR3 nucleotide sequence: TGTGCCAGCACCCCCGGAAGGGTTCTTAATGAAAAACTGTTTTTT. As protein: CASTPGRVLNEKLFF.

This clonotype showed up just once. A read error may account for a junction end that differs from germline. The V call is TRBV20-1, the J call TRBJ1-3; D is uncertain. Germline CDR1 is DFQATT and CDR2 is SNEGSKA (reference sequence). The CDR3 spans 12 residues. The DNA for the CDR3 is TGCAGTGCTCAGGTCTCTAGAAACACCATATATTTT. This codes for CSAQVSRNTIYF.